A single sample gave rise to the 20 T cell receptor beta chains below, sequenced in a study of cytomegalovirus exposure and HLA in healthy donors (dated by TCRdb to the late 2010s). Receptor amplification or capture employed the immunoSEQ multiplex PCR assay. TCRdb retrieved this table from immuneACCESS and kept in-frame rearrangements only. Not all clones are present; in checked studies, unresolved V genes account for under half, and no reason is known for the remainder. This sample lists 80,000 to 100,000 clones; roughly 87% were detected once. The ten largest clonotypes hold about 6% of the sample. The sequenced sample was PBMCs. The receptors were gathered from a man in his late teens or twenties in good health and CMV-seropositive.

This clone came up a few times. The rearrangement joins TRBV7-6 to TRBJ1-6, with 8 bases that match TRBD1. CDR1 is SGHVS and CDR2 is FNYEAQ in the germline V gene. V shed 8 bases and J 7 bases; nucleotides not matched to a gene: 4. The CDR3 covers 13 residues. CDR3 DNA: TGTGCCAGCGGGGGACAGGAGAATTCACCCCTCCACTTT. It specifies CASGGQENSPLHF.

The rearrangement joins TRBV7-2 to TRBJ2-5, with D possibly matching TRBD1 (6 bases). Germline V gene lookup returns CDR1 SGHTA and CDR2 FQGNSA. This CDR3 is built from 15 residues. V was clipped by 6 bases and J by 6 bases, with 20 bases between them. CDR3 nucleotides: TGTGCCAGCAGTTCCTACAGGGAGTTGCGACAGACCCAGTACTTC. Protein product: CASSSYRELRQTQYF.

V is TRBV6-4 and J is TRBJ1-1; D gene unclear. V lost 3 bases to trimming and J lost 4 bases, with 9 bases between them. The CDR3 is made up of 13 amino acids. Germline CDR1 and CDR2: MRHNA and SNTAGT. Here the CDR3 reads CASSEVSGTEAFF. CDR3 bases: TGTGCCAGCAGTGAAGTGTCGGGCACTGAAGCTTTCTTT.

The J gene is TRBJ2-3, the V gene TRBV5-1, with a possible D match to TRBD2 (6 bases). The CDR3 loop spans 16 amino acids. From germline, CDR1 is SGHRS and CDR2 YFSETQ. V was trimmed by 0 bases and J by 0 bases, leaving 11 bases between them. The CDR3 reads CASSLVGGGSTDTQYF. For the CDR3, the DNA is TGCGCCAGCAGCTTGGTGGGGGGAGGAAGCACAGATACGCAGTATTTT.

The chain links TRBV10-3 to TRBJ2-3; 7 nucleotides match TRBD2. This CDR3 contains 18 residues. Trimming at V came to 4 bases and at J to 4 bases, leaving 17 bases not matched to a gene. Germline loops: CDR1 ENHRY, CDR2 SYGVKD. The CDR3 DNA reads TGTGCCATCAGTGCAGGGATTGCGGGGGTAGGAAGTGCAGATACGCAGTATTTT. Amino acid sequence: CAISAGIAGVGSADTQYF.

CDR3 region: CASSPRQGMNTEAFF. In DNA, the CDR3 is TGTGCCAGCAGCCCCAGGCAGGGAATGAACACTGAAGCTTTCTTT. The chain recombines TRBV13 with TRBJ1-1; TRBD1 is a possible D gene (5 bases). Germline CDR1 is PRHDT and CDR2 is FYEKMQ (reference sequence). V lost 5 bases and J 0 bases, leaving 13 bases between the germline ends. This CDR3 spans 15 amino acids. The entire variable domain, with the rest obtained from reference TRBV13 and TRBJ1-1, is as follows: AAGVIQSPRHLIKEKRETATLKCYPIPRHDTVYWYQQGPGQDPQFLISFYEKMQSDKGSIPDRFSAQQFSDYHSELNMSSLELGDSALYFCASSPRQGMNTEAFFGQGTRLTVV.

The rearrangement joins TRBV21-1 to TRBJ2-7; the D call of TRBD2 is as the table states it, not checked on the DNA. TRBV21-1 is a listed pseudogene. CDR3 length: 10 residues. The CDR3 nucleotides read TGTGCCAGACACTACTACGAGCAGTACTTC. This encodes CARHYYEQYF.

The genes are TRBV11-3 and TRBJ2-2; TRBD2 might be the D (6 bases). This CDR3 has 15 residues. V lost 4 bases, J lost 4 bases, and 13 bases lay in between. Germline-derived CDR1 and CDR2 are SGHNT and YENEEA. CDR3 protein: CASSSQRLVTGELFF. CDR3 nucleotides: TGTGCCAGCAGCTCCCAAAGACTAGTCACCGGGGAGCTGTTTTTT.

V gene TRBV5-1 combines with J gene TRBJ2-5, with 7 bases identical to TRBD2. This CDR3 is built from 16 residues. V was clipped by 4 bases and J by 2 bases; unmatched bases: 11. Germline loops: CDR1 SGHRS, CDR2 YFSETQ. The CDR3 region is CASSPGAGTIQETQYF. The CDR3 DNA follows: TGCGCCAGCAGCCCCGGAGCGGGGACGATACAAGAGACCCAGTACTTC.

The V and J genes are TRBV29-1 and TRBJ2-1; 8 bases are a match to TRBD2. The CDR3 contains 15 residues. V was pared by 1 base and J by 5 bases, with 7 bases of the junction left unmatched. Germline V gene lookup returns CDR1 SQVTM and CDR2 ANQGSEA. The CDR3 bases are TGCAGCGTTGAAGGATCGGGCGGGGGGAACAATGAGCAGTTCTTC. Its protein product is CSVEGSGGGNNEQFF.

This chain uses TRBV11-3 with TRBJ2-2, with 8 bases aligning to TRBD2. Germline CDR1 reads SGHNT; CDR2 reads YENEEA. The CDR3 consists of 16 residues. With 4 bases clipped from V and 3 bases from J, the junction kept 7 bases outside the gene matches. The chain's CDR3 is CASSSPGLDHTGELFF. The DNA for the CDR3 is TGTGCCAGCAGCTCGCCGGGACTAGACCACACCGGGGAGCTGTTTTTT.

This clone has only one observation. The rearrangement joins TRBV10-3 to TRBJ2-1; maybe TRBD2 (6 bases). Germline CDR1 ENHRY, CDR2 SYGVKD. The CDR3 is 13 residues long. Trimming shortened V by 5 bases and J by 4 bases, and 9 bases separated the two germline ends. The CDR3 DNA sequence: TGTGCCATCAGTCTCGGGACTTACAATGAGCAGTTCTTC. Translation: CAISLGTYNEQFF.

V is TRBV27 and J is TRBJ2-7; a possible D gene is TRBD2 (5 bases). The CDR3 runs 13 residues. V was pared by 1 base and J by 7 bases, with 11 bases between. Germline CDR1 and CDR2: MNHEY and SMNVEV (reference sequence). CDR3 amino acids: CASSLWMGGEQYF. CDR3 DNA: TGTGCCAGCAGTTTATGGATGGGCGGGGAGCAGTACTTC.

The rearrangement uses TRBV2 and TRBJ2-1; possible D gene TRBD2, 5 bases. Trimming stripped 7 bases from V and 5 bases from J, with 15 bases between. Germline V lookup: CDR1 SNHLY, CDR2 FYNNEI. The CDR3 is 14 residues long. CDR3 bases: TGTGCCAGCATCTCTTCCCGGGGAGACAATGAGCAGTTCTTC. Translating it yields CASISSRGDNEQFF. Drawing the rest from reference TRBV2 and TRBJ2-1, the complete variable domain is EPEVTQTPSHQVTQMGQEVILRCVPISNHLYFYWYRQILGQKVEFLVSFYNNEISEKSEIFDDQFSVERPDGSNFTLKIRSTKLEDSAMYFCASISSRGDNEQFFGPGTRLTVL.

The V gene is TRBV6-1, the J gene TRBJ2-3; D might be TRBD2 (6 bases). V was clipped by 3 bases and J by 1 base, with 14 bases between them. The germline CDR1 and CDR2 sequences are MNHNS and SASEGT. The CDR3 sequence is 16 residues long. DNA for the CDR3: TGTGCCAGCAGTGAGAACCCCAGGGAGGGCACAGATACGCAGTATTTT. Its protein is CASSENPREGTDTQYF.

The chain couples TRBV5-1 to TRBJ2-5; TRBD2 might be the D (7 bases). Per germline, CDR1 SGHRS and CDR2 YFSETQ. CDR3 length: 16 residues. V was cut by 6 bases and J by 5 bases, with 23 bases left in between. The CDR3 nucleotides are TGCGCCAGCACGTTGGGCGTGTCAGGGGAGGGCGAGACCCAGTACTTC. Amino acids: CASTLGVSGEGETQYF.

The gene calls are TRBV25-1 and TRBJ2-5; 8 nucleotides match TRBD2. This CDR3 comprises 17 residues. Germline loops: CDR1 MGHDK, CDR2 SYGVNS. The junction had 11 bases not matched to a gene; V was cut back by 0 bases and J by 5 bases. The CDR3 here is CASSEYRPGGAGETQYF. In nucleotides, the CDR3 is TGTGCCAGCAGTGAATATCGGCCCGGGGGGGCCGGTGAGACCCAGTACTTC.

The chain recombines TRBV7-8 with TRBJ2-6; tentatively, D is TRBD1 (5 bases). The V end lost 5 bases, the J end lost 0 bases, and 11 bases lay between the germline ends. This CDR3 is built from 16 residues. Germline V gene data show CDR1 as SGHVS and CDR2 as FQNEAQ. Here the CDR3 DNA reads TGTGCCAGCAGCCGACAGTTCAGCTCTGGGGCCAACGTCCTGACTTTC. Translation: CASSRQFSSGANVLTF. Based on the CDR3 plus reference TRBV7-8 and TRBJ2-6, the full variable domain is GAGVSQSPRYKVAKRGQDVALRCDPISGHVSLFWYQQALGQGPEFLTYFQNEAQLDKSGLPSDRFFAERPEGSVSTLKIQRTQQEDSAVYLCASSRQFSSGANVLTFGAGSRLTVL.

The chain has TRBV29-1 and TRBJ2-2; weak D call: TRBD2 (5 bases). V was shortened by 4 bases and J by 7 bases, with 13 bases between the two germline ends. The CDR3 totals 13 residues. Germline assignment: CDR1 SQVTM and CDR2 ANQGSEA. In nucleotides, the CDR3 is TGCAGCGTTGGAGTCGGGGTAGGCGGGGAGCTGTTTTTT. Translating gives CSVGVGVGGELFF.

The chain joins TRBV4-2 to TRBJ1-1; D call uncertain. CDR3 length: 14 residues. In germline, CDR1 is LGHNA, CDR2 YNFKEQ. V lost 0 bases, J lost 7 bases, and 12 bases lay in between. This CDR3 is CASSQDSESIEAFF. CDR3 sequence (DNA): TGTGCCAGCAGCCAAGATTCAGAATCGATTGAAGCTTTCTTT.